The present entry profiles one TCR beta chain with its context. This clonotype was seen ten or more times. No antigen is known for it. Base qualities are not provided; no much larger clone lies one nucleotide away. CDR1 and CDR2, looked up from the germline V gene, are SGHTA and FQGNSA. Including cysteine and phenylalanine, the CDR3 has 14 amino acids. The kept DNA is CDR3 alone, 42 bases in frame from the first base. Trimming takes 6 bases off V and 1 base off J; junction bases not matched to a gene: 3. The data were taken from a study of T cells in Graves' hyperthyroidism and ophthalmopathy (dated by TCRdb to about 2019). Describing the broader study: Peripheral blood samples were taken at the time of initial diagnosis, prior to any treatment. The approximately 100 discovery patients were randomly split 7:3 into training and test sets. In addition, the study compared T-cell repertoires in thyroid tissue and in blood from six Graves' hyperthyroidism patients. After sampling, hyperthyroidism patients received methimazole starting at 30 mg daily, and ophthalmopathy patients received high-dose intravenous methylprednisolone. Prospective prediction of ophthalmopathy was tested in an independent validation cohort consisting of about 19 hyperthyroidism patients and some 15 patients who later progressed to ophthalmopathy. TCR V-J signatures able to tell the groups apart were searched for in a discovery cohort of about a hundred patients, of whom 40 to 45 had Graves' ophthalmopathy and about 60 had stable Graves' hyperthyroidism. TCR Vbeta CDR3 sequencing of 130 to 150 peripheral blood samples (43 ophthalmopathy, under 80 hyperthyroidism and about 17 progressor patients) is reported in the paper. Overall results and qualifications from the work: Ophthalmopathy was separated from stable hyperthyroidism by a 13 V-J signature model, with 85% to 90% sensitivity and roughly 81% specificity obtained in cross-validation and 80%/75% obtained in testing. Sample size was not statistically predetermined, and investigators were not blinded to group allocation. Most expanded thyroid clonotypes (frequency above 0.001) were also detected in blood, suggesting blood repertoires may reflect thyroid immune responses. In validation, the model predicted progression to ophthalmopathy with roughly 66% sensitivity and less than 80% specificity, a median of 6.5 months before onset.

A patient counted as having stable Graves' hyperthyroidism if no progression to ophthalmopathy occurred over 18 months of follow-up. Hyperthyroidism patients were newly diagnosed, with disease duration under 2 months, and aged 18 to 65 years. Any patient with an uncontrolled infection, another autoimmune disease, pregnancy or lactation was excluded. Diagnoses were established on the basis of clinical symptoms, serum thyroxine and TRAb, thyroid ultrasound, and orbital computed tomography. Ficoll-Paque density gradient centrifugation was used to isolate PBMCs from about 10 ml of fresh peripheral blood. Total RNA was extracted using Trizol reagent, and RNA quality was assessed on an Agilent 2100 Bioanalyzer. Amplification of TCR beta CDR3 regions was carried out from RNA transcripts. For the first round of RT-PCR on the TCR CDR3, the HTBI primer set was used together with the Qiagen OneStep RT-PCR kit. Libraries were constructed in a second round of multiplex PCR, after which size selection and purification were performed. Paired-end sequencing of the libraries was performed with 100 bp reads on an Illumina HiSeq2000. On the study's bioinformatics: SOAPnuke was used to process the raw data, removing reads that contained adapters or uncalled bases, had a mean Phred below 15, or lacked an exact match to the constant primer or identifier. COPE v1.2.5 was used to merge high-quality paired reads, and clonotypes were defined as unique nucleotide sequences. Clonotypes were aligned to IMGT TRBV, TRBD and TRBJ reference segments using MiTCR v1.1. Analysis was restricted to V-J combinations with a frequency above 0.0001, which covered roughly 99% of repertoires. A TCS score was defined as the ratio between F50 (clonal expansion) and ExV (chaos), using BLOSUM62-based TCRdist between CDR3 peptides within each V-J. Welch's t-statistics and random forest reduced approximately 520 V-J features to roughly 13, which were used in a naive Bayes classifier (R e1071). Thyroid-blood repertoire similarity was quantified with the Morisita-Horn index. Using fastp at Q25 and MiXCR, TCRdb reprocessed the public reads and kept productive beta chains. Duplicate CDR3 protein sequences are folded into a single record with the most common DNA and genes. What appears here as the V and J calls and clone size reflects TCRdb's work, not the paper's. This sample has roughly 710,000 distinct CDR3 sequences in its table, and about 35% of those were observed once. Of the sample, around 31% is held by the ten largest clones.

Sequencing input: blood. Recombination connected TRBV7-2 to TRBJ2-5; 9 of the junction bases match TRBD1. This sequence was found in a woman aged 40 to 49 with Graves' hyperthyroidism. The DNA reads TGTGCCAGCAGTTGGACAGGGGTCCAAGAGACCCAGTACTTC. This gives the protein CASSWTGVQETQYF.